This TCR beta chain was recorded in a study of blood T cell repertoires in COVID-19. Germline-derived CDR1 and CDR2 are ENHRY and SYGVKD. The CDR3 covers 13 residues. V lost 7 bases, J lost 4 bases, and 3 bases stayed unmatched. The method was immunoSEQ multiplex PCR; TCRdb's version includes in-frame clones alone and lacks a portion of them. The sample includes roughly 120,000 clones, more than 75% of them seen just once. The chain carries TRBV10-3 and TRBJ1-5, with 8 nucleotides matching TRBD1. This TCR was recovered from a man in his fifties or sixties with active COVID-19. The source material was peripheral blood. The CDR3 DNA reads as TGTGCCATCACGGGACAGGTAAATCAGCCCCAGCATTTT. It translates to CAITGQVNQPQHF.